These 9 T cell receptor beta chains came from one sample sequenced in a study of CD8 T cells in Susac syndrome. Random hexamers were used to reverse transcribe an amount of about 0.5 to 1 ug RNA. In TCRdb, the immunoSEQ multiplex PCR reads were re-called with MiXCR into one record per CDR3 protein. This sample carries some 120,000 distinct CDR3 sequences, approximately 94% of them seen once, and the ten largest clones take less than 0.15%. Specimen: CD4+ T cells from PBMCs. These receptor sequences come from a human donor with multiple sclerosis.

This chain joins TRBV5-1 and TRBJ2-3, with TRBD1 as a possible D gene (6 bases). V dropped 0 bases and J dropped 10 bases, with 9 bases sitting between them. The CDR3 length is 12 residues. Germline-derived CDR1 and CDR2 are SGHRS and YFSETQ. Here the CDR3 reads CASSLGQAPQYF. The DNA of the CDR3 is TGCGCCAGCAGCTTGGGACAGGCTCCGCAGTATTTT.

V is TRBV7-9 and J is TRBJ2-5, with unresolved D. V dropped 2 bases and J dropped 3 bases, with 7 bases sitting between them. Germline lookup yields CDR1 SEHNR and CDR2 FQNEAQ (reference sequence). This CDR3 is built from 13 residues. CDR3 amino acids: CASSLNSKETQYF. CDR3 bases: TGTGCCAGCAGCTTAAATTCCAAAGAGACCCAGTACTTC.

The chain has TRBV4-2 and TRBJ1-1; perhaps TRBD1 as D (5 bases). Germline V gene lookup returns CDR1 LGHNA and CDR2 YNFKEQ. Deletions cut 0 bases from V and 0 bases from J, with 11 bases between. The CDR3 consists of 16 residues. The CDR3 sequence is CASSQEASRVNTEAFF. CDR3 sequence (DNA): TGTGCCAGCAGCCAAGAAGCCTCCAGGGTGAACACTGAAGCTTTCTTT.

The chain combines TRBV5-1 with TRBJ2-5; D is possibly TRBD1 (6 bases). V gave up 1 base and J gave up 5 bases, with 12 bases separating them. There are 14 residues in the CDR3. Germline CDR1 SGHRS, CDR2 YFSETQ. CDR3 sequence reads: CASSLQGGAETQYF. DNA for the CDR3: TGCGCCAGCAGCTTGCAAGGGGGAGCGGAGACCCAGTACTTC.

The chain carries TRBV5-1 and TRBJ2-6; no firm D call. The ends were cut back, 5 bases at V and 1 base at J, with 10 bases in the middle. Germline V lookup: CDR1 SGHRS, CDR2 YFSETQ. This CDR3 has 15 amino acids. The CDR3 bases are TGCGCCAGCAGTGTACCAGATTCTGGGGCCAACGTCCTGACTTTC. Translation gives CASSVPDSGANVLTF.

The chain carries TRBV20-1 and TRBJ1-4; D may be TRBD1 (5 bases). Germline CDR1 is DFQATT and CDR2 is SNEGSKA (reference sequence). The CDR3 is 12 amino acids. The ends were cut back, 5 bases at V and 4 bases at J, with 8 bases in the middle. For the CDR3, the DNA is TGCAGTGCTGCAGGGAATAATGAAAAACTGTTTTTT. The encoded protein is CSAAGNNEKLFF.

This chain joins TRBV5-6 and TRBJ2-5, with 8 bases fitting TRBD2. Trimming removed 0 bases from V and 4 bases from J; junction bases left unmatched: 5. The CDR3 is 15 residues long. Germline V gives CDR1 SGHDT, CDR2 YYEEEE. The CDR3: CASSLETGGTETQYF. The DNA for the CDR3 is TGTGCCAGCAGCTTGGAGACGGGGGGGACAGAGACCCAGTACTTC.

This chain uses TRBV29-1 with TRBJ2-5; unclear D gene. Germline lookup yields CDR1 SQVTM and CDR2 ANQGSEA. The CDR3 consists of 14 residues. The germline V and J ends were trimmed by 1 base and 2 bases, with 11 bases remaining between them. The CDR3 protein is CSVEVGRVQETQYF. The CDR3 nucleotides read TGCAGCGTTGAAGTTGGACGGGTACAAGAGACCCAGTACTTC.

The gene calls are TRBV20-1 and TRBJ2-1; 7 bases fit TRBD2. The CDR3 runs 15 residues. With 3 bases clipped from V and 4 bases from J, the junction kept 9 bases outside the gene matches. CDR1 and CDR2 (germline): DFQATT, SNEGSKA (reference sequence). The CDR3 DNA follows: TGCAGTGCTAGCCTTTGGGGCGGGGGATACAATGAGCAGTTCTTC. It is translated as CSASLWGGGYNEQFF.